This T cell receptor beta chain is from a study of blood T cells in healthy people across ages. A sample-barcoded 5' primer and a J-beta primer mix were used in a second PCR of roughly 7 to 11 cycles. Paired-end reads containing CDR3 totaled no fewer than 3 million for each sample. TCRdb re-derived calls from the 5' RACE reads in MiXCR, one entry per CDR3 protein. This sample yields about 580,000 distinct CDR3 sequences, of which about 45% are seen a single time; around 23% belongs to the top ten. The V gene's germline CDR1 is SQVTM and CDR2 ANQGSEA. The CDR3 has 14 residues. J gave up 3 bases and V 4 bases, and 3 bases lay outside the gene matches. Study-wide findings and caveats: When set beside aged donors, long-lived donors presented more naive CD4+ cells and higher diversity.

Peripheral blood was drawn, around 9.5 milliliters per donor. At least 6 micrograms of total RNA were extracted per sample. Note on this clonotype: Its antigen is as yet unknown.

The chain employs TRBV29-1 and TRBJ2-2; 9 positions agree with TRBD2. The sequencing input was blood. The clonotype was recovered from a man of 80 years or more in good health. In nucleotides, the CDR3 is TGCAGCGTTGTGCTAGCGGGATACACCGGGGAGCTGTTTTTT. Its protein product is CSVVLAGYTGELFF.